A selection of T cell receptor beta chains follows, all from one sample in a study of T cell repertoires in cytomegalovirus infection. TCRdb re-analysed the reads in MiXCR, keeping a single row per CDR3 protein. Here the sample spans some 800,000 distinct CDR3 sequences, about 28% being singletons. Antigens of these TCRs are unknown. This sample comprised cultured CD8+ T cells from PBMCs, obtained from culture after CMV antigen stimulation. These receptors all stem from a human donor in good health (CMV status not recorded). Some clones in this sample may be carry-over from other donors' samples. The CDR3 runs from the conserved cysteine through the conserved F or W. A D gene is named only where the DNA matches it firmly. Only some rows state a clone size, as once, few, many or a class for expanded clones.

abundance | j_gene | v_gene | d_gene | CDR3aa | CDR3nt
few | TRBJ2-7 | TRBV4-1 | TRBD1 | CASSLTGQGASEQYF | TGCGCCAGCAGCCTAACGGGACAGGGGGCGTCCGAGCAGTACTTC
few | TRBJ2-2 | TRBV27 | TRBD1 | CASRAIPGTGGLRLNTGELFF | TGTGCCAGCAGGGCAATACCGGGGACAGGGGGCTTGCGTCTGAACACCGGGGAGCTGTTTTTT
many | TRBJ2-1 | TRBV10-3 | NA | CASVRGDGDNEQFF | TGTGCCAGTGTAAGGGGAGACGGGGACAATGAGCAGTTCTTC
many | TRBJ1-2 | TRBV6-1 | TRBD1 | CASTPSGTGDGYTF | TGTGCCAGCACTCCCAGCGGGACAGGGGATGGCTACACCTTC
NA | TRBJ2-2 | TRBV29-1 | NA | CSVVLGLTGELFF | TGCAGCGTTGTGCTAGGCCTCACCGGGGAGCTGTTTTTT
few | TRBJ2-3 | TRBV4-1 | NA | CASSQLGGTDTQYF | TGCGCCAGCAGCCAGCTTGGAGGGACAGATACGCAGTATTTT
NA | TRBJ2-3 | TRBV5-6 | TRBD2 | CASSWAGTSGDTDTQYF | TGTGCCAGCAGCTGGGCCGGGACTAGCGGGGACACAGATACGCAGTATTTT
few | TRBJ1-1 | TRBV28 | TRBD1 | CASMGQENTEAFF | TGTGCCAGCATGGGACAGGAGAACACTGAAGCTTTCTTT
many | TRBJ2-3 | TRBV7-8 | TRBD2 | CASSPVGGSTDTQYF | TGTGCCAGCAGCCCGGTGGGGGGGAGCACAGATACGCAGTATTTT
few | TRBJ2-1 | TRBV27 | NA | CASSFGILNEQFF | TGTGCCAGCAGTTTCGGGATTCTCAATGAGCAGTTCTTC
NA | TRBJ1-2 | TRBV11-2 | NA | CASSLVYGGRDGTFYGYTF | TGTGCCAGCAGCTTAGTTTATGGCGGGAGGGACGGCACTTTCTATGGCTACACCTTC
few | TRBJ2-1 | TRBV6-5 | NA | CASSYSSDYEQFF | TGTGCCAGCAGTTACTCTAGCGATTATGAGCAGTTCTTC
NA | TRBJ2-1 | TRBV5-4 | NA | CASRPDAAKMANEQFF | TGTGCCAGCAGGCCCGACGCGGCAAAGATGGCTAATGAGCAGTTCTTC
many | TRBJ1-2 | TRBV7-2 | NA | CASSSLGGDYGYTF | TGTGCCAGCAGCTCGCTGGGGGGCGACTATGGCTACACCTTC
NA | TRBJ1-2 | TRBV19 | NA | CASSLRYGYTF | TGTGCCAGTAGTTTACGGTATGGCTACACCTTC
many | TRBJ2-6 | TRBV11-3 | TRBD1 | CASSLSTRDSSSGANVLTF | TGTGCCAGCAGCCTCTCAACCCGGGACAGCAGCTCTGGGGCCAACGTCCTGACTTTC
few | TRBJ1-5 | TRBV19 | NA | CASSIEGSPYSNQPQHF | TGTGCCAGTAGTATAGAGGGGAGCCCTTATAGCAATCAGCCCCAGCATTTT
NA | TRBJ1-1 | TRBV27 | NA | CASSPTTVYVEAFF | TGTGCCAGCAGCCCCACGACAGTGTACGTTGAAGCTTTCTTT
NA | TRBJ1-1 | TRBV2 | NA | CASPRGRMNTEAFF | TGTGCCAGCCCCCGTGGGCGAATGAACACTGAAGCTTTCTTT
NA | TRBJ2-1 | TRBV4-1 | TRBD2 | CASSQVATSIEQFF | TGCGCCAGCAGCCAAGTCGCGACTAGCATTGAGCAGTTCTTC
many | TRBJ2-1 | TRBV7-9 | TRBD2 | CASSPTSGGANEQFF | TGTGCCAGCAGCCCGACTAGCGGGGGAGCCAATGAGCAGTTCTTC
NA | TRBJ1-4 | TRBV12-3/TRBV12-4 | TRBD1 | CASSFGQGAANEKLFF | TGTGCCAGCAGTTTTGGACAGGGGGCAGCTAATGAAAAACTGTTTTTT
NA | TRBJ1-4 | TRBV29-1 | NA | CSVGWALEKLFF | TGCAGCGTTGGTTGGGCTCTCGAAAAACTGTTTTTT
few | TRBJ2-2 | TRBV7-9 | NA | CASQDSSRTGELFF | TGTGCCAGCCAGGACAGTTCTAGAACCGGGGAGCTGTTTTTT
many | TRBJ2-3 | TRBV10-3 | NA | CAIRRASPTDTQYF | TGTGCCATCAGACGGGCGTCCCCGACAGATACGCAGTATTTT
NA | TRBJ2-1 | TRBV24-1 | TRBD1 | CATSDPLTGGNEQFF | TGTGCCACCAGTGATCCTCTGACAGGGGGCAACGAGCAGTTCTTC
NA | TRBJ2-5 | TRBV27 | TRBD2 | CASGRKTGLAGQETQYF | TGTGCCAGCGGCCGTAAAACGGGACTAGCGGGACAAGAGACCCAGTACTTC
few | TRBJ2-2 | TRBV4-2 | NA | CASSHASDAWAGELFF | TGTGCCAGCAGCCACGCCTCGGACGCCTGGGCGGGGGAGCTGTTTTTT
many | TRBJ1-6 | TRBV7-2 | NA | CASSPTVSSYNSPLHF | TGTGCCAGCAGCCCGACAGTGAGCTCCTATAATTCACCCCTCCACTTT
NA | TRBJ2-1 | TRBV12-3/TRBV12-4 | TRBD1 | CASSLVGQGSSEEQFF | TGTGCCAGCAGTTTAGTGGGACAGGGTTCCTCTGAGGAGCAGTTCTTC
few | TRBJ1-1 | TRBV6-6 | NA | CASSESVAEAFF | TGTGCCAGCAGTGAGTCGGTGGCTGAAGCTTTCTTT
few | TRBJ2-1 | TRBV6-2/TRBV6-3 | NA | CASSLKRGKNEQFF | TGTGCCAGCAGTCTAAAGCGAGGAAAGAATGAGCAGTTCTTC
NA | TRBJ2-1 | TRBV4-3 | NA | CASSHGGLNEQFF | TGCGCCAGCAGCCACGGGGGTCTCAATGAGCAGTTCTTC
NA | TRBJ2-1 | TRBV9 | TRBD2 | CASSEGLAGGSWNEQFF | TGTGCCAGCAGCGAGGGACTAGCGGGGGGTAGTTGGAATGAGCAGTTCTTC
few | TRBJ1-4 | TRBV27 | TRBD1 | CASRSGQANEKLFF | TGTGCCAGCAGGTCGGGACAGGCTAATGAAAAACTGTTTTTT
many | TRBJ1-2 | TRBV7-9 | NA | CASRDGGYGYTF | TGTGCCAGCCGTGACGGAGGGTATGGCTACACCTTC
few | TRBJ2-1 | TRBV7-6 | TRBD2 | CASSSLAVGTGVRGEQFF | TGTGCCAGCAGCTCACTAGCGGTCGGGACGGGGGTACGAGGTGAGCAGTTCTTC
NA | TRBJ2-3 | TRBV24-1 | NA | CATSDNRRPTDTQYF | TGTGCCACCAGTGATAACAGGAGGCCCACAGATACGCAGTATTTT
NA | TRBJ2-1 | TRBV2 | NA | CAREGGGEPYNEQFF | TGTGCCAGGGAGGGAGGGGGCGAACCCTACAATGAGCAGTTCTTC
many | TRBJ2-3 | TRBV7-2 | NA | CASSLVRLGPQDGDTQYF | TGTGCCAGCAGCTTAGTTCGCCTGGGGCCACAGGATGGGGATACGCAGTATTTT
NA | TRBJ2-1 | TRBV6-1 | TRBD1 | CASSEGDRERFF | TGTGCCAGCAGTGAAGGGGACAGGGAGAGGTTCTTC
NA | TRBJ1-1 | TRBV4-3 | NA | CASSQTGQTEAFF | TGCGCCAGCAGCCAAACTGGACAGACTGAAGCTTTCTTT
NA | TRBJ1-5 | TRBV18 | TRBD1 | CASSPKDRVDQPQHF | TGTGCCAGCTCACCCAAGGACAGGGTAGATCAGCCCCAGCATTTT
few | TRBJ2-3 | TRBV7-2 | TRBD2 | CASSLGTSGLHTDTQYF | TGTGCCAGCAGCTTAGGGACTAGCGGTTTACACACAGATACGCAGTATTTT
NA | TRBJ1-1 | TRBV29-1 | TRBD1 | CSVEDRGRTMNTEAFF | TGCAGCGTTGAGGACAGGGGCCGCACCATGAACACTGAAGCTTTCTTT
once | TRBJ1-2 | TRBV14 | NA | CASKMWGKGYTF | TGTGCCAGTAAGATGTGGGGGAAAGGCTACACCTTC
few | TRBJ1-6 | TRBV7-9 | NA | CASRTGTGNSPLHF | TGTGCCAGCAGGACCGGGACGGGAAATTCACCCCTCCACTTT
NA | TRBJ2-2 | TRBV28 | TRBD1 | CASSQPPGTGGFVSAGELFF | TGTGCCAGCAGCCAACCCCCCGGGACAGGGGGCTTCGTGAGCGCCGGGGAGCTGTTTTTT
NA | TRBJ1-4 | TRBV28 | TRBD1 | CASSFPSTGDATNEKLFF | TGTGCCAGCAGTTTTCCATCAACAGGGGACGCAACTAATGAAAAACTGTTTTTT
many | TRBJ2-1 | TRBV7-6 | NA | CASSLGLPSYNEQFF | TGTGCCAGCAGCTTAGGACTTCCCTCCTACAATGAGCAGTTCTTC
NA | TRBJ1-5 | TRBV3-1 | NA | CASSRDGGSNQPQHF | TGTGCCAGCAGCCGAGACGGGGGTAGCAATCAGCCCCAGCATTTT